This passage covers 23 T cell receptor beta chains from one sample sequenced in a study of cytotoxic CD8 clonotypes in ibrutinib-treated CLL. Sequencing was performed with immunoSEQ multiplex PCR; in TCRdb, only in-frame clones are kept and a portion is missing. The sample contains roughly 160,000 clones, roughly four fifths of which appear only once. The specimen comprised PBMCs, sampled after 12 months of ibrutinib treatment. The receptors come from a human donor with chronic lymphocytic leukemia.

The chain has TRBV7-2 and TRBJ2-2; perhaps D is TRBD1 or TRBD2 (5 bases each). V lost 5 bases and J lost 1, with 14 bases in between. Germline V gives CDR1 SGHTA, CDR2 FQGNSA. The CDR3 consists of 16 residues. The CDR3 here is CASSPRARGNTGELFF. Written as DNA, the CDR3 is TGTGCCAGCAGCCCGCGGGCAAGGGGGAACACCGGGGAGCTGTTTTTT.

For the CDR3, the DNA is TGTGCCAGTAGTACGACCGGGACATTAAAACACTATGGCTACACCTTC. Translating gives CASSTTGTLKHYGYTF. This sequence joins TRBV19 and TRBJ1-2, with D perhaps TRBD1 (6 bases). Germline V lookup: CDR1 LNHDA, CDR2 SQIVND (reference sequence). Trimming shortened V by 4 bases and J by 3 bases, and 18 bases separated the two germline ends. CDR3 length equals 16 residues.

This chain connects TRBV19 to TRBJ1-6, with D uncertain. Between the trimmed V and J ends, which lost 6 bases and 1 base, there was a span of 16 bases. The CDR3 runs 17 residues. The germline V gene has CDR1 LNHDA and CDR2 SQIVND (reference sequence). The CDR3 DNA reads TGTGCCAGTAGCTCCATCGGGTACGGGTCCTATAATTCACCCCTCCACTTT. The encoded protein is CASSSIGYGSYNSPLHF.

The J gene is TRBJ1-1, the V gene TRBV11-2; a possible D gene is TRBD1 (5 bases). Trimming stripped 3 bases from V and 8 bases from J, with 19 bases between. This CDR3 has 15 residues. Germline lookup yields CDR1 SGHAT and CDR2 FQNNGV. This CDR3 reads CASSFTGLPVSEAFF. CDR3 coding DNA: TGTGCCAGCAGCTTCACAGGACTTCCGGTGTCCGAAGCTTTCTTT.

About this clone: A much bigger clone sits one base away, suggesting this may be a read error. This chain uses TRBV9 with TRBJ2-7, with 7 bases that match TRBD1. V shed 4 bases, J shed 2 bases, and the junction held 6 bases outside the gene matches. Per germline, CDR1 SGDLS and CDR2 YYNGEE. CDR3 length: 14 residues. The CDR3 loop reads CASSPGTEAYEQYF. CDR3 sequence (DNA): TGTGCCAGCAGCCCCGGGACAGAGGCCTACGAGCAGTACTTC.

This chain joins TRBV7-9 and TRBJ2-7; D is possibly TRBD2 (5 bases). Trimming removed 5 bases at V and 3 bases at J, with 14 bases between. Germline V lookup: CDR1 SEHNR, CDR2 FQNEAQ (reference sequence). There are 14 residues in the CDR3. The CDR3 coding sequence is TGTGCCAGCAGCCGTCTACTAGGCAACTACGAGCAGTACTTC. This codes for CASSRLLGNYEQYF.

The CDR3 region is CASSFTGSSYNEQFF. CDR3 sequence (DNA): TGTGCCAGCAGCTTCACAGGTAGCTCCTACAATGAGCAGTTCTTC. V usage is TRBV7-3 and J usage is TRBJ2-1; tentatively, D is TRBD1 (5 bases). The CDR3 sequence is 15 residues long. V was trimmed by 3 bases and J by 0 bases, leaving 9 bases between them. The germline gives CDR1 SGHTA, CDR2 FQGTGA.

The chain recombines TRBV7-2 with TRBJ2-7, with TRBD2 matching 7 bases. The CDR3 has 15 amino acids. The ends lost 5 bases at V and 3 bases at J; junction bases unmatched: 10. The germline CDR1 and CDR2 sequences are SGHTA and FQGNSA. The CDR3 is CASSPVGGRGYEQYF. The CDR3 nucleotides are TGTGCCAGCAGCCCCGTTGGCGGGAGAGGCTACGAGCAGTACTTC.

The chain uses TRBV2 and TRBJ2-1; maybe TRBD1 (5 bases). There are 13 residues in the CDR3. The germline gives CDR1 SNHLY, CDR2 FYNNEI. V lost 4 bases to trimming and J lost 4 bases, with 8 bases between them. The CDR3: CASSARQYNEQFF. CDR3 sequence (DNA): TGTGCCAGCAGTGCCCGACAGTACAATGAGCAGTTCTTC.

This sequence joins TRBV5-6 and TRBJ1-4, with TRBD1 as a possible D gene (5 bases). V was pared by 0 bases and J by 8 bases, with 8 bases between. This CDR3 contains 13 residues. CDR1 is SGHDT and CDR2 is YYEEEE in the germline V gene. The CDR3 loop reads CASSLGGREKLFF. The CDR3 DNA reads as TGTGCCAGCAGCTTGGGGGGACGGGAAAAACTGTTTTTT.

V and J are TRBV28 and TRBJ1-2, with 9 bases fitting TRBD1. J lost 6 bases, V lost 3 bases, and 8 bases had no gene match. The CDR3 runs 15 residues. The germline CDR1 and CDR2 sequences are MDHEN and SYDVKM. DNA for the CDR3: TGTGCCAGCAGTTTCGGGACAGGGCCTAGAAATGGCTACACCTTC. It is translated as CASSFGTGPRNGYTF.

The gene calls are TRBV10-3 and TRBJ1-1; D might be TRBD1 (5 bases). This CDR3 region has 14 residues. Per the germline V gene, CDR1 is ENHRY and CDR2 is SYGVKD. V was trimmed by 2 bases and J by 5 bases, leaving 12 bases between them. CDR3 in DNA: TGTGCCATCAGTGAGGTGGGGGGACGGACTGAAGCTTTCTTT. Its translation: CAISEVGGRTEAFF.

V and J are TRBV18 and TRBJ2-7; 10 nucleotides align to TRBD1. With 4 bases clipped from V and 3 bases from J, the junction kept 6 bases outside the gene matches. The CDR3 covers 15 residues. Germline assignment: CDR1 KGHSH and CDR2 LQKENI. As DNA, the CDR3 is TGTGCCAGCTCACGGGCCGGGACAGGGGACTACGAGCAGTACTTC. Translated, it gives CASSRAGTGDYEQYF.

The CDR3 coding sequence is TGTGCCAGCAGCTTGGAGGGCAGGGTCGGTTCACCCCTCCACTTT. This gives the protein CASSLEGRVGSPLHF. This chain connects TRBV5-5 to TRBJ1-6; D possibly corresponds to TRBD1 (5 bases). Trimming cost V 0 bases and J 9 bases, with 13 bases left between them. The CDR3 extends over 15 amino acids. Germline V CDR1 and CDR2: SGHKS, YYEKEE (reference sequence).

This chain links TRBV28 with TRBJ2-1, with 7 bases that match TRBD2. CDR3 length: 17 amino acids. The ends lost 6 bases at V and 0 bases at J; junction bases unmatched: 11. Germline CDR1 MDHEN, CDR2 SYDVKM. Here the CDR3 reads CASSPTTSGVSYNEQFF. Written as DNA, the CDR3 is TGTGCCAGCAGCCCAACGACCAGCGGGGTCTCCTACAATGAGCAGTTCTTC.

The V call is TRBV4-1, the J call TRBJ1-2; D is undetermined. CDR3 size: 15 residues. The germline V and J ends were trimmed by 2 bases and 3 bases, with 13 bases remaining between them. CDR1 MGHRA and CDR2 YSYEKL come from the germline V gene. The DNA of the CDR3 is TGCGCCAGCAGCCAATTCAGATTATTGTACTATGGCTACACCTTC. Protein sequence: CASSQFRLLYYGYTF.

V is TRBV7-2 and J is TRBJ1-1, with 10 positions matching TRBD1. Germline trimming cut 3 bases from V and 8 bases from J; bases unmatched to any gene: 12. Germline loops: CDR1 SGHTA, CDR2 FQGNSA. The CDR3 totals 16 residues. This chain's CDR3 is CASSFPAGTGAREAFF. As DNA, the CDR3 is TGTGCCAGCAGCTTCCCCGCCGGGACAGGGGCCCGAGAAGCTTTCTTT.

The V and J genes are TRBV4-3 and TRBJ2-7, with 8 bases identical to TRBD2. V shed 1 base and J 3 bases; nucleotides not matched to a gene: 8. The CDR3 is 16 residues long. CDR1 is LGHNA and CDR2 is YSLEER in the germline V gene. The CDR3 region is CASSQGGTSGGYEQYF. The CDR3 nucleotides read TGCGCCAGCAGCCAAGGGGGGACCAGCGGGGGCTACGAGCAGTACTTC.

The chain is built from TRBV5-1 and TRBJ2-1, with 7 nucleotides matching TRBD2. Germline lookup yields CDR1 SGHRS and CDR2 YFSETQ. V lost 1 base and J lost 8; bases outside the gene matches: 6. This CDR3 region has 14 residues. Here the CDR3 DNA reads TGCGCCAGCAGCTTGTTAGGACTAGGGGATGAGCAGTTCTTC. Translated: CASSLLGLGDEQFF. The variable domain in full, with the rest retrieved from reference TRBV5-1 and TRBJ2-1, is KAGVTQTPRYLIKTRGQQVTLSCSPISGHRSVSWYQQTPGQGLQFLFEYFSETQRNKGNFPGRFSGRQFSNSRSEMNVSTLELGDSALYLCASSLLGLGDEQFFGPGTRLTVL.

The DNA of the CDR3 is TGTGCCAGCAGCCAGGGGACACAGAACACTGAAGCTTTCTTT. Amino acids: CASSQGTQNTEAFF. The chain joins TRBV4-2 to TRBJ1-1; D is possibly TRBD1 (6 bases). Germline loops: CDR1 LGHNA, CDR2 YNFKEQ. Trimming took off 3 bases at V and 1 base at J, with 9 bases between the two ends. The CDR3 spans 14 residues.

V gene TRBV7-9 combines with J gene TRBJ1-1, with D hard to call. V dropped 7 bases and J dropped 3 bases, with 21 bases sitting between them. Germline V CDR1 and CDR2: SEHNR, FQNEAQ (reference sequence). CDR3 length: 16 amino acids. The CDR3 loop is CASKSGRAGGDTEAFF. The CDR3 DNA reads TGTGCCAGCAAATCCGGGAGAGCGGGCGGTGACACTGAAGCTTTCTTT. The entire variable domain, with the rest obtained from reference TRBV7-9 and TRBJ1-1, is as follows: DTGVSQNPRHKITKRGQNVTFRCDPISEHNRLYWYRQTLGQGPEFLTYFQNEAQLEKSRLLSDRFSAERPKGSFSTLEIQRTEQGDSAMYLCASKSGRAGGDTEAFFGQGTRLTVV.

This chain connects TRBV29-1 to TRBJ2-6; no reliable D call. Looked up from germline, CDR1 is SQVTM and CDR2 is ANQGSEA. Between the trimmed V and J ends, which lost 3 bases and 1 base, there was a span of 7 bases. This CDR3 has 14 residues. CDR3 region: CSVDQSSGANVLTF. The DNA of the CDR3 is TGCAGCGTTGACCAGTCATCTGGGGCCAACGTCCTGACTTTC.

This rearrangement joins TRBV15 to TRBJ2-5; tentatively, D is TRBD2 (6 bases). Trimming shortened V by 0 bases and J by 2 bases, and 19 bases separated the two germline ends. CDR3 length: 18 amino acids. Germline V gives CDR1 LNHNV, CDR2 YYDKDF (reference sequence). CDR3: CATSRDFRVSGTQETQYF. Here the CDR3 DNA reads TGTGCCACCAGCAGAGATTTTCGGGTTAGCGGCACTCAAGAGACCCAGTACTTC.